The 28 T cell receptor beta chains reported below all come from one sample, sequenced in a study of T cells in Graves' hyperthyroidism and ophthalmopathy. What was amplified from RNA transcripts were TCR beta CDR3 regions. An initial round of RT-PCR targeting the TCR CDR3 relied on the HTBI primer set. TCRdb re-analysed the multiplex PCR reads in MiXCR, keeping a single row per CDR3 protein. This table holds about 840,000 distinct CDR3 sequences, 38% found once. Sequenced material: blood. The receptors come from a man aged 18 to 35 with Graves' hyperthyroidism.

This clonotype was picked up one time. A much larger clone is a single base away; this may be a read error. This chain connects TRBV13 to TRBJ2-7; 8 positions agree with TRBD1. Trimming cost V 8 bases and J 0 bases; bases outside gene matches: 6. The CDR3 covers 14 residues. Germline V CDR1 and CDR2: PRHDT, FYEKMQ (reference sequence). CDR3 amino acids: CASGEDRGSYEQYF. The DNA of the CDR3 is TGTGCCAGCGGTGAAGACAGGGGCTCCTACGAGCAGTACTTC.

The rearrangement joins TRBV7-3 to TRBJ2-6; D gene uncertain. CDR1 and CDR2 from the germline V gene are SGHTA and FQGTGA. V was clipped by 0 bases and J by 0 bases, with 12 bases between them. CDR3 length: 18 residues. The CDR3 reads CASSLTFMGNSGANVLTF. For the CDR3, the DNA is TGTGCCAGCAGCTTAACGTTCATGGGTAACTCTGGGGCCAACGTCCTGACTTTC.

Remarks on this clonotype: A much more abundant neighbour one base away suggests this may be a read error. The chain combines TRBV11-2 with TRBJ2-2; D may be TRBD1 or TRBD2 (5 bases each). The CDR3 length is 15 residues. Germline CDR1 reads SGHAT; CDR2 reads FQNNGV. DNA of the CDR3: TGTGCCAGCAGCGCCGCCCACGGGGCCACCGGGGAGCTGCTTTTT. Translating it yields CASSAAHGATGELLF.

This clonotype was seen repeatedly, ten times or more. V usage is TRBV7-9 and J usage is TRBJ2-5, with 7 bases aligning to TRBD1. The CDR3 is 15 residues long. The germline V gene encodes CDR1 SEHNR and CDR2 FQNEAQ (reference sequence). With 5 bases clipped from V and 1 base from J, the junction kept 7 bases outside the gene matches. The CDR3 region is CASSPGQTIQETQYF. CDR3 sequence (DNA): TGTGCCAGCAGCCCGGGACAGACCATCCAAGAGACCCAGTACTTC.

A word on this clonotype: Compared with germline, one end of the junction differs, possibly owing to a read error. The rearrangement joins TRBV7-9 to TRBJ1-2; 11 positions agree with TRBD1. The CDR3 consists of 17 residues. In germline, CDR1 is SEHNR, CDR2 FQNEAQ (reference sequence). The CDR3 bases are TGTGTCAGCAGCTACGGGACAGGGGGAAGAAATAACTATGGCTACACCTTC. It codes for CVSSYGTGGRNNYGYTF. The variable domain in full, completed from reference TRBV7-9 and TRBJ1-2, reads DTGVSQNPRHKITKRGQNVTFRCDPISEHNRLYWYRQTLGQGPEFLTYFQNEAQLEKSRLLSDRFSAERPKGSFSTLEIQRTEQGDSAMYLCVSSYGTGGRNNYGYTFGSGTRLTVV.

The J gene is TRBJ2-5, the V gene TRBV7-9, with D perhaps TRBD2 (5 bases). Between the trimmed V and J ends, which lost 6 bases and 9 bases, there was a span of 14 bases. Germline V gives CDR1 SEHNR, CDR2 FQNEAQ (reference sequence). The CDR3 extends over 12 amino acids. CDR3 amino acids: CASSELVEAQYF. CDR3 bases: TGTGCCAGCAGTGAATTAGTGGAGGCCCAGTACTTC. The full variable domain, completed using reference TRBV7-9 and TRBJ2-5, is DTGVSQNPRHKITKRGQNVTFRCDPISEHNRLYWYRQTLGQGPEFLTYFQNEAQLEKSRLLSDRFSAERPKGSFSTLEIQRTEQGDSAMYLCASSELVEAQYFGPGTRLLVL.

V gene TRBV7-9 combines with J gene TRBJ2-5; D may correspond to TRBD1 or TRBD2 (5 bases each). The CDR3 is 14 amino acids. V was clipped by 0 bases and J by 5 bases, with 10 bases between them. The V gene's germline CDR1 is SEHNR and CDR2 FQNEAQ (reference sequence). CDR3: CASSLALAGETQYF. DNA of the CDR3: TGTGCCAGCAGCTTAGCGCTAGCAGGGGAGACCCAGTACTTC.

This clonotype was observed once. The genes are TRBV20-1 and TRBJ2-5; D may be TRBD1 (6 bases). The CDR3 length is 12 residues. V lost 8 bases and J lost 0, with 10 bases in between. From germline, CDR1 is DFQATT and CDR2 SNEGSKA (reference sequence). The DNA of the CDR3 is TGCAGTTGGCAGGGGAACCAAGAGACCCAGTACTTC. Translation gives CSWQGNQETQYF.

This clonotype appeared many times. This chain connects TRBV7-9 to TRBJ2-5; D may be TRBD1 (6 bases). The CDR3 totals 16 residues. The germline V gene has CDR1 SEHNR and CDR2 FQNEAQ (reference sequence). The V gene lost 5 bases and the J gene lost 7 bases, with 23 bases spanning the gap. CDR3 amino acids: CASSPSVDRDILTQYF. DNA of the CDR3: TGTGCCAGCAGCCCTAGTGTGGACCGGGACATCTTGACCCAGTACTTC.

This clonotype was counted between two and nine times. V gene TRBV12-3 or TRBV12-4 combines with J gene TRBJ1-3; TRBD1 matches at 8 bases. V was clipped by 4 bases and J by 0 bases; unmatched bases: 8. The CDR3 is 17 residues long. The CDR3 DNA reads as TGTGCCAGCAGTTCGTGGGGGACAGGAGACTCTGGAAACACCATATATTTT. This gives the protein CASSSWGTGDSGNTIYF.

Details on this clonotype: Given the absence of the conserved phenylalanine or tryptophan at the CDR3 end, a read error is likely. This rearrangement joins TRBV4-1 to TRBJ1-2; tentatively, D is TRBD1 (5 bases). Trimming pared 1 base from V and 3 bases from J, leaving 9 bases between. The CDR3 spans 14 residues. Germline CDR1 reads MGHRA; CDR2 reads YSYEKL. CDR3: CASSQGLGDYGYTI. DNA of the CDR3: TGCGCCAGCAGCCAAGGGCTGGGGGACTATGGCTACACCATC.

There are many counts of this clonotype. The V and J genes are TRBV7-6 and TRBJ2-7; 13 bases fit TRBD2. V shed 5 bases and J 5 bases; nucleotides not matched to a gene: 6. The CDR3 spans 15 residues. CDR1 is SGHVS, CDR2 FNYEAQ, per germline. The CDR3: CASSHGLAGDHEQYF. The DNA for the CDR3 is TGTGCCAGCAGCCACGGACTAGCGGGAGATCACGAGCAGTACTTC.

The chain uses TRBV7-2 and TRBJ1-6, with 12 bases fitting TRBD1. Trimming took 8 bases from V and 10 from J; bases not matched to a gene: 9. The CDR3 length is 15 residues. The germline V gene encodes CDR1 SGHTA and CDR2 FQGNSA. The DNA of the CDR3 is TGTGCCAGCCCCGCTCCGGGACAGGGGGCGTCACCCCTCCACTTT. Amino acid sequence: CASPAPGQGASPLHF.

This clonotype was seen many times. V gene TRBV19 combines with J gene TRBJ2-5, with D perhaps being TRBD1 or TRBD2 (5 bases each). In germline, CDR1 is LNHDA, CDR2 SQIVND (reference sequence). CDR3 length: 12 amino acids. Trimming took off 5 bases at V and 5 bases at J, with 9 bases between the two ends. The CDR3 DNA reads as TGTGCCAGTAGTGGACGGGACGAGACCCAGTACTTC. It specifies CASSGRDETQYF.

There are a few counts of this clonotype. The chain has TRBV28 and TRBJ2-6; possible D gene TRBD2, 5 bases. The germline CDR1 and CDR2 sequences are MDHEN and SYDVKM. V dropped 3 bases and J dropped 4 bases, with 16 bases sitting between them. This CDR3 spans 17 amino acids. The DNA of the CDR3 is TGTGCCAGCAGTTTCACCCCGGGAACCATGGGGGCCAACGTCCTGACTTTC. It is translated as CASSFTPGTMGANVLTF. Filled out from reference TRBV28 and TRBJ2-6, the complete variable domain reads DVKVTQSSRYLVKRTGEKVFLECVQDMDHENMFWYRQDPGLGLRLIYFSYDVKMKEKGDIPEGYSVSREKKERFSLILESASTNQTSMYLCASSFTPGTMGANVLTFGAGSRLTVL.

This clonotype was seen at least ten times. The rearrangement joins TRBV29-1 to TRBJ2-7; possible D gene TRBD1, 6 bases. The germline gives CDR1 SQVTM, CDR2 ANQGSEA. CDR3 length: 13 amino acids. Trimming cost V 0 bases and J 10 bases, with 16 bases left between them. The CDR3 sequence is CSVEEIRGAEQYF. CDR3 in DNA: TGCAGCGTTGAAGAGATCAGGGGAGCTGAACAGTACTTC.

The rearrangement links TRBV19 to TRBJ2-2; D is ambiguous. The CDR3 is made up of 14 amino acids. V was pared by 4 bases and J by 4 bases, with 10 bases between. Germline-derived CDR1 and CDR2 are LNHDA and SQIVND (reference sequence). The CDR3 region has the DNA TGTGCCAGTAGTACTGCTTGGGGCACCGGGGAGCTGTTTTTT. Translating it yields CASSTAWGTGELFF.

This clonotype was counted a few times. The V and J genes are TRBV9 and TRBJ1-4; D perhaps matches TRBD1 (5 bases). Trimming shortened V by 0 bases and J by 4 bases, and 10 bases separated the two germline ends. This CDR3 spans 15 amino acids. Germline lookup yields CDR1 SGDLS and CDR2 YYNGEE. CDR3 sequence reads: CASSVGGTNNEKLFF. DNA for the CDR3: TGTGCCAGCAGCGTAGGAGGGACCAATAATGAAAAACTGTTTTTT.

The J gene is TRBJ2-7, the V gene TRBV11-1; 11 bases agree with TRBD2. CDR1 SGHAT and CDR2 FQDESV come from the germline V gene (reference sequence). The CDR3 runs 16 residues. V was pared by 5 bases and J by 2 bases, with 8 bases of the junction left unmatched. As DNA, the CDR3 is TGTGCCAGCAGCCAAGCATCTAGCGGGAGGACCTACGAGCAGTACTTC. This gives the protein CASSQASSGRTYEQYF. Full variable domain (outside the CDR3, taken from reference TRBV11-1 and TRBJ2-7): EAEVAQSPRYKITEKSQAVAFWCDPISGHATLYWYRQILGQGPELLVQFQDESVVDDSQLPKDRFSAERLKGVDSTLKIQPAELGDSAMYLCASSQASSGRTYEQYFGPGTRLTVT.

This clonotype was counted ten times or more. The gene calls are TRBV19 and TRBJ1-5, with D perhaps TRBD1 (6 bases). The CDR3 loop spans 12 amino acids. With 11 bases removed from V and 4 bases from J, the gap between germline ends came to 12 bases. CDR1 and CDR2 (germline): LNHDA, SQIVND (reference sequence). CDR3 protein: CAAGQGNQPQHF. CDR3 in DNA: TGTGCCGCCGGGCAGGGGAATCAGCCCCAGCATTTT.

The chain links TRBV7-2 to TRBJ2-7; D may be TRBD1 or TRBD2 (5 bases each). In germline, CDR1 is SGHTA, CDR2 FQGNSA. CDR3 length equals 14 residues. Trimming left V 2 bases short and J 4 bases short, with 12 bases between. DNA of the CDR3: TGTGCCAGCAGCTTATGGGACCTCGGTTACGAGCAGTACTTC. This encodes CASSLWDLGYEQYF.

The chain joins TRBV11-1 to TRBJ1-5; D unresolved. The length of the CDR3 is 16 residues. Trimming removed 5 bases from V and 4 bases from J, with 18 bases in between. Per germline, CDR1 SGHAT and CDR2 FQDESV (reference sequence). The CDR3: CASSQVEGWANQPQHF. The CDR3, as DNA: TGTGCCAGCAGCCAAGTAGAAGGGTGGGCTAATCAGCCCCAGCATTTT.

About this clonotype: Since no conserved phenylalanine or tryptophan closes the CDR3, a read error is the likely cause. The V gene is TRBV11-3, the J gene TRBJ2-2; TRBD1 matches 10 bases. CDR3 length: 16 residues. With V trimmed by 4 bases and J by 4 bases, 6 bases remained unmatched. The germline gives CDR1 SGHNT, CDR2 YENEEA. DNA of the CDR3: TGTGCCAGCAGCTCGACCGGGACAGGGGCCACCGGGGAGCTGTTTCTT. It translates to CASSSTGTGATGELFL.

A few counts support this clonotype. V is TRBV19 and J is TRBJ2-7; no definite D call. Trimming cost V 4 bases and J 4 bases, with 11 bases left between them. There are 13 residues in the CDR3. Looked up from germline, CDR1 is LNHDA and CDR2 is SQIVND (reference sequence). The CDR3 is CASSKVYLYEQYF. The CDR3 nucleotides are TGTGCCAGTAGTAAAGTTTATCTTTACGAGCAGTACTTC. Looking up the rest from reference TRBV19 and TRBJ2-7 gives the full variable domain: DGGITQSPKYLFRKEGQNVTLSCEQNLNHDAMYWYRQDPGQGLRLIYYSQIVNDFQKGDIAEGYSVSREKKESFPLTVTSAQKNPTAFYLCASSKVYLYEQYFGPGTRLTVT.

The chain recombines TRBV5-6 with TRBJ1-3; D may be TRBD1 (5 bases). V lost 3 bases and J 4 bases, leaving 14 bases between the germline ends. The CDR3 spans 15 residues. Germline V lookup: CDR1 SGHDT, CDR2 YYEEEE. The DNA for the CDR3 is TGTGCCAGCAGCTCCGGGGGTCGGTTCGGAAACACCATATATTTT. This encodes CASSSGGRFGNTIYF. The full variable domain, in which reference TRBV5-6 and TRBJ1-3 provide the parts outside the CDR3, is DAGVTQSPTHLIKTRGQQVTLRCSPKSGHDTVSWYQQALGQGPQFIFQYYEEEERQRGNFPDRFSGHQFPNYSSELNVNALLLGDSALYLCASSSGGRFGNTIYFGEGSWLTVV.

The sample holds many counts of this clonotype. This chain links TRBV10-3 with TRBJ2-2; a weak D match, TRBD1 (5 bases). Germline loops: CDR1 ENHRY, CDR2 SYGVKD. The CDR3 sequence is 15 residues long. V was cut by 10 bases and J by 0 bases, with 15 bases left in between. The CDR3 is CASNRLPSNTGELFF. CDR3 sequence (DNA): TGTGCCAGTAACAGGCTACCCTCGAACACCGGGGAGCTGTTTTTT.

There are many counts of this clonotype. V gene TRBV24-1 combines with J gene TRBJ1-1; no clear D gene. V dropped 4 bases and J dropped 1 base, with 12 bases sitting between them. Per the germline V gene, CDR1 is KGHDR and CDR2 is SFDVKD. The CDR3 is 15 residues long. The chain's CDR3 is CATSDSRRENTEAFF. In nucleotides, the CDR3 is TGTGCCACCAGTGACTCACGACGGGAGAACACTGAAGCTTTCTTT.

This clonotype was seen a few times. The V call is TRBV6-5, the J call TRBJ1-6; D ambiguous. Germline assignment: CDR1 MNHEY and CDR2 SVGAGI. This CDR3 is 14 amino acids long. V gave up 5 bases and J gave up 6 bases, with 11 bases separating them. CDR3 loop: CASSIRAVNSPLHF. CDR3 nucleotides: TGTGCCAGCAGTATCCGGGCCGTTAATTCACCCCTCCACTTT.